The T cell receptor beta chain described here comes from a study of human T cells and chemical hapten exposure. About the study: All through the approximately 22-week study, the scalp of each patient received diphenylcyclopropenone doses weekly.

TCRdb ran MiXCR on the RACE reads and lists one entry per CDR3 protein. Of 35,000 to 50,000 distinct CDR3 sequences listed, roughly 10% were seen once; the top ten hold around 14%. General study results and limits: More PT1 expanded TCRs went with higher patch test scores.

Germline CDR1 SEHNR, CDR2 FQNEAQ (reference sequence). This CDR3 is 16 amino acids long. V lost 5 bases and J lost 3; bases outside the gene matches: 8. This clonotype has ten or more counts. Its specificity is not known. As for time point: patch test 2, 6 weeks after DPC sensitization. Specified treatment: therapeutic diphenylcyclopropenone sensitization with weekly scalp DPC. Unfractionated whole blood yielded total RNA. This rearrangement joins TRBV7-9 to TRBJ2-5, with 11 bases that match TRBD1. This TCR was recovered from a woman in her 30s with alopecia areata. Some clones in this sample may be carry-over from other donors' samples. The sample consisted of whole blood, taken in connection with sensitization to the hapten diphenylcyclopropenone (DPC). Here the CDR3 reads CASSNRDRGLKETQYF. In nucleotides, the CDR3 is TGTGCCAGCAGCAACCGGGACAGGGGGTTGAAAGAGACCCAGTACTTC.